These T cell receptor beta chains were read from a single sample in a study of T-cell memory formation after mild COVID-19. TCRdb analysed the 5' RACE reads with MiXCR anew, one entry per CDR3 protein. The table records approximately 350,000 distinct CDR3 sequences, over 10% of them present only once. The sequenced sample was PBMCs or a T cell subset sorted from them (not recorded which). The receptors here all came from a young man who had mild COVID-19 (a few samples of this study predate the infection). Cell type and time point are not known. The CDR3 runs from the conserved cysteine through the conserved F or W. A D gene is named only where the DNA matches it firmly. Where a row states a size, it is once, few, many or the class of an expanded clone; other rows omit it.

clone size,J gene,V gene,D gene,CDR3 DNA,CDR3 protein
-,TRBJ2-1,TRBV7-2,-,TGTGCCAGCAGCTTAAGGCCCCGGACGGAATACAATGAGCAGTTCTTC,CASSLRPRTEYNEQFF
few,TRBJ2-3,TRBV7-2,-,TGTGCCAGCAGCGCCGGACTAAGGAGCACAGATACGCAGTATTTT,CASSAGLRSTDTQYF
few,TRBJ1-3,TRBV20-1,-,TGCAGTGCTGGACCGGGAGGAGGAAACACCATATATTTT,CSAGPGGGNTIYF
-,TRBJ2-1,TRBV12-3/TRBV12-4,-,TGTGCCAGCAGTAGAGGGGAGGAGGAGCAGTTCTTC,CASSRGEEEQFF
few,TRBJ2-1,TRBV11-2,TRBD2,TGTGCCAGCAGCCGGGGACTAGCGGGGGGGCCAGTATACAATGAGCAGTTCTTC,CASSRGLAGGPVYNEQFF
-,TRBJ2-3,TRBV12-3/TRBV12-4,-,TGTGCCAGCAGTTCCCGGACGGAGAGCACAGATACGCAGTATTTT,CASSSRTESTDTQYF
-,TRBJ2-7,TRBV7-8,TRBD2,TGTGCCAGCAGCCCGAGGCGAGCGGGGGCCTACGAGCAGTACTTC,CASSPRRAGAYEQYF
-,TRBJ1-5,TRBV3-1,TRBD1,TGTGCCAGCAGCCAAGAGGGGGGTCCGGGACAGGGAACTCATTTT,CASSQEGGPGQGTHF
few,TRBJ2-5,TRBV20-1,-,TGCAGTGTCAGGGGGGGAGAGACCCAGTACTTC,CSVRGGETQYF
-,TRBJ2-5,TRBV19,-,TGTGCCAGTAGTATATTTCCAGATGAGACCCAGTACTTC,CASSIFPDETQYF
few,TRBJ2-7,TRBV5-1,TRBD1,TGCGCCAGCAGCATGAGTCAGGGGGCATTGAACGAGCAGTACTTC,CASSMSQGALNEQYF
many,TRBJ2-5,TRBV12-3/TRBV12-4,-,TGTGCCAGCAGTTTATACGGGCAAGAGACCCAGTACTTC,CASSLYGQETQYF
few,TRBJ1-5,TRBV10-3,-,TGTGCCATCAGTGATTCGAGGGATCAGCCCCAGCATTTT,CAISDSRDQPQHF
few,TRBJ1-1,TRBV25-1,-,TGTGCCAGCAGTGAAGCTTTAACAGGTCGGACTGAAGCTTTCTTT,CASSEALTGRTEAFF
few,TRBJ2-2,TRBV5-1,TRBD1,TGCGCCAGCAGCATCCGCAACAGGGGGCATTTCATCGGGGAGCTGTTTTTT,CASSIRNRGHFIGELFF
few,TRBJ1-4,TRBV5-5,-,TGTGCCAGCAGGTTGGGCTCGGCTGGTGAAAAACTGTTTTTT,CASRLGSAGEKLFF
few,TRBJ2-2,TRBV20-1,-,TGCAGTGCTAGAGATCTTTATCCCGGGGAGCTGTTTTTT,CSARDLYPGELFF
-,TRBJ2-7,TRBV4-3,-,TGCGCCAGCAGCCAAGAAACAGGGGGGGACGAGCAGTACTTC,CASSQETGGDEQYF
-,TRBJ2-6,TRBV9,TRBD2,TGTGCCAGCAGCGTAGATCCAGCGGGGGGGCATGGGGCCTACGTCCTGACTTTC,CASSVDPAGGHGAYVLTF
-,TRBJ2-3,TRBV20-1,-,TGCAGTGCAACCCTTAGGACAGATACGCAGTATTTT,CSATLRTDTQYF
-,TRBJ2-5,TRBV5-1,TRBD1,TGCGCCAGCAGCCAACGACAGGGCCAAGAGACCCAGTACTTC,CASSQRQGQETQYF
few,TRBJ2-3,TRBV28,-,TGTGCCAGCAGTTTTCGACACCGCGTAACAGATACGCAGTATTTT,CASSFRHRVTDTQYF
-,TRBJ1-5,TRBV20-1,TRBD1,TGCAGTGCTACCGGGACAGTTAATCAGCCCCAGCATTTT,CSATGTVNQPQHF
few,TRBJ1-5,TRBV7-2,-,TGTGCCAGCAGCTTTGTTCGGCCACCCAATCAGCCCCAGCATTTT,CASSFVRPPNQPQHF
few,TRBJ2-5,TRBV11-2,-,TGTGCCAGCAGCAAGGATCCGACCCAGTACTTC,CASSKDPTQYF
many,TRBJ2-3,TRBV11-2,TRBD2,TGTGCCAGCAGCTTTTTGTCCGGCACTAGCGGGCCCACAGATACGCAGTATTTT,CASSFLSGTSGPTDTQYF